The 10 T cell receptor beta chains presented below share a single source sample, sequenced in a study of blood T cell repertoires in COVID-19. The table came from immunoSEQ multiplex PCR; TCRdb's copy has only in-frame clones and leaves some out. Altogether 27,000 or so clones are present, roughly four fifths being singletons, with the ten largest covering over 25%. Sequencing used peripheral blood. Source of these receptors: a man aged 65-85 years with active COVID-19.

The chain is built from TRBV28 and TRBJ1-6; 7 bases match TRBD1. Trimming cost V 11 bases and J 4 bases; bases outside gene matches: 8. Germline loops: CDR1 MDHEN, CDR2 SYDVKM. This CDR3 comprises 14 residues. The chain's CDR3 is CAHMRTGYNSPLHF. CDR3 nucleotide sequence: TGTGCCCACATGCGGACAGGTTATAATTCACCCCTCCACTTT. Together with reference TRBV28 and TRBJ1-6, the CDR3 gives the full variable domain: DVKVTQSSRYLVKRTGEKVFLECVQDMDHENMFWYRQDPGLGLRLIYFSYDVKMKEKGDIPEGYSVSREKKERFSLILESASTNQTSMYLCAHMRTGYNSPLHFGNGTRLTVT.

V usage is TRBV2 and J usage is TRBJ1-1; D gene unclear. The germline V gene encodes CDR1 SNHLY and CDR2 FYNNEI. This CDR3 region has 14 residues. With 7 bases removed from V and 6 bases from J, the gap between germline ends came to 18 bases. The DNA for the CDR3 is TGTGCCAGCACCCAAATGTCGGGGTACGCTGAAGCTTTCTTT. Translated, it gives CASTQMSGYAEAFF.

The V and J genes are TRBV12-3 or TRBV12-4 and TRBJ2-7; 8 nucleotides line up with TRBD2. CDR3 length: 13 residues. J was trimmed by 3 bases and V by 3 bases; bases with no gene match: 1. CDR3 nucleotide sequence: TGTGCCAGCAGTTTCGGGACTAGCTACGAGCAGTACTTC. This translates into CASSFGTSYEQYF.

This chain uses TRBV19 with TRBJ2-7, with 13 positions matching TRBD2. The CDR3 is made up of 13 amino acids. Unmatched junction bases numbered 9, after V lost 9 bases and J lost 10 bases. The V gene's germline CDR1 is LNHDA and CDR2 SQIVND (reference sequence). The CDR3 sequence is CASKLAGGSHQYF. The CDR3 DNA sequence: TGTGCCAGCAAACTAGCGGGAGGGAGTCACCAGTACTTC. The whole variable domain, filled in from reference TRBV19 and TRBJ2-7, reads DGGITQSPKYLFRKEGQNVTLSCEQNLNHDAMYWYRQDPGQGLRLIYYSQIVNDFQKGDIAEGYSVSREKKESFPLTVTSAQKNPTAFYLCASKLAGGSHQYFGPGTRLTVT.

The chain employs TRBV27 and TRBJ2-7, with 7 bases aligning to TRBD2. The junction had 6 bases not matched to a gene; V was cut back by 8 bases and J by 2 bases. This CDR3 has 13 amino acids. CDR1 is MNHEY, CDR2 SMNVEV, per germline (reference sequence). CDR3 nucleotide sequence: TGTGCCAGCGGGGCTAGCGGCCCCTACGAGCAGTACTTC. Protein sequence: CASGASGPYEQYF.

This clone qualifies as medium-sized. This chain joins TRBV5-1 and TRBJ1-3, with D possibly TRBD1 on 5 matching bases. This CDR3 contains 16 residues. The germline V gene encodes CDR1 SGHRS and CDR2 YFSETQ. V was trimmed by 0 bases and J by 3 bases, leaving 13 bases between them. The CDR3 DNA follows: TGCGCCAGCAGCTTGGAGGCAGGGAGGGATGGAAACACCATATATTTT. Residues: CASSLEAGRDGNTIYF.

This clone appeared once. The rearrangement links TRBV6-5 to TRBJ1-5; D is uncertain. The germline V gene encodes CDR1 MNHEY and CDR2 SVGAGI. This CDR3 has 15 residues. V shed 8 bases and J shed 0 bases, with 14 bases lying between them. CDR3 in amino acids: CASQIREYSNQPQHF. CDR3 bases: TGTGCCAGCCAAATACGGGAGTATAGCAATCAGCCCCAGCATTTT.

The rearrangement joins TRBV18 to TRBJ1-5, with 8 bases aligning to TRBD1. The CDR3 is made up of 13 amino acids. Germline lookup yields CDR1 KGHSH and CDR2 LQKENI. Unmatched junction bases numbered 3, after V lost 5 bases and J lost 6 bases. CDR3 DNA sequence: TGTGCCAGCTCAGGGACAGGTCTTCAGCCCCAGCATTTT. It is translated as CASSGTGLQPQHF.

CDR3: CASSLGLAGSADTQYF. In DNA form, the CDR3 reads TGCGCCAGCAGCTTGGGGCTAGCGGGATCCGCAGATACGCAGTATTTT. J is TRBJ2-3 and V is TRBV5-1; 9 bases are a match to TRBD2. Germline CDR1 is SGHRS and CDR2 is YFSETQ. The CDR3 loop spans 16 amino acids. J gave up 4 bases and V 0 bases, and 6 bases lay outside the gene matches.

V is TRBV30 and J is TRBJ2-7, with TRBD2 identical over 7 bases. Trimming at V came to 3 bases and at J to 3 bases, leaving 5 bases not matched to a gene. The CDR3 loop spans 13 amino acids. CDR1 and CDR2 from the germline V gene are GTSNPN and SVGIG (reference sequence). The CDR3 region has the DNA TGTGCCTGGAGCGGGGGGTTTAACTACGAGCAGTACTTC. Translation: CAWSGGFNYEQYF.